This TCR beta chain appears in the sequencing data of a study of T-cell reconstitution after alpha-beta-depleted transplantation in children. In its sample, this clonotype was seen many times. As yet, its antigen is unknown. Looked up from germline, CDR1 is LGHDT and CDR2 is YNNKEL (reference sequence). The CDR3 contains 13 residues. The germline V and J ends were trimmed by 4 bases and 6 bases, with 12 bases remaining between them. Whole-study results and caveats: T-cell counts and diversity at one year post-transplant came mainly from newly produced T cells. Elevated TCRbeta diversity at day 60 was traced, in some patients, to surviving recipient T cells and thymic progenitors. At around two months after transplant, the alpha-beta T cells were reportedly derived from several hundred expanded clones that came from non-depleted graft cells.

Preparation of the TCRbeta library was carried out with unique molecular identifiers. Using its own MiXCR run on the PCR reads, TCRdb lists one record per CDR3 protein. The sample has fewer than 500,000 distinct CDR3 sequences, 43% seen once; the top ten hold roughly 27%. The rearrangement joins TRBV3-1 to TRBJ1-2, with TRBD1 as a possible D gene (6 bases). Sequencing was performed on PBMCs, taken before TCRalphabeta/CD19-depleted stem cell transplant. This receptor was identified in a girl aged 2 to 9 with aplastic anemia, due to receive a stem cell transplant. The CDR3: CASSPRGRNGYTF. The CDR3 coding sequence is TGTGCCAGCAGCCCGCGGGGGCGAAATGGCTACACCTTC.